This entry features one T cell receptor (beta chain) sequence. The CDR3 covers 19 residues. V trimming: 4 bases; J trimming: 0 bases; junction bases outside the gene matches: 11. Germline V gives CDR1 SGHRS, CDR2 YFSETQ. This sample was included in a study of T cells in Graves' hyperthyroidism and ophthalmopathy. From RNA transcripts, TCR beta CDR3 regions were amplified. HTBI primers were the set used in a first-round RT-PCR of the TCR CDR3. TCRdb passed the multiplex PCR reads through MiXCR, listing each CDR3 protein once. The sample carries about 420,000 distinct CDR3 sequences, roughly 14% recorded once.

Specimen: blood. This chain uses TRBV5-1 with TRBJ2-1; TRBD2 aligns across 12 bases. This receptor was identified in a woman between 18 and 30 years old with Graves' hyperthyroidism. Written as DNA, the CDR3 is TGCGCCAGCAGCCGAGGGACTAGCGGGCTTTTGAGCTCCTACAATGAGCAGTTCTTC. Translation gives CASSRGTSGLLSSYNEQFF. Variable domain in full (rest from reference TRBV5-1 and TRBJ2-1): KAGVTQTPRYLIKTRGQQVTLSCSPISGHRSVSWYQQTPGQGLQFLFEYFSETQRNKGNFPGRFSGRQFSNSRSEMNVSTLELGDSALYLCASSRGTSGLLSSYNEQFFGPGTRLTVL.